The 23 T cell receptor beta chains reported below all come from one sample, sequenced in a study of blood T cell repertoires in COVID-19. Here immunoSEQ multiplex PCR was the method, and the copy in TCRdb shows in-frame clones only, minus some. Of 160,000 or so clones listed, 87% were seen once; the top ten hold around 3.9%. The sample comprised peripheral blood. These receptors originate from a woman aged 60-70 years who had recovered from COVID-19.

The rearrangement uses TRBV4-2 and TRBJ1-5; no reliable D call. The germline CDR1 and CDR2 sequences are LGHNA and YNFKEQ. The CDR3 loop spans 13 amino acids. V lost 1 base, J lost 4 bases, and 5 bases lay in between. The chain's CDR3 is CASSQAVNQPQHF. In DNA, the CDR3 is TGTGCCAGCAGCCAAGCGGTGAATCAGCCCCAGCATTTT.

The chain has TRBV11-2 and TRBJ1-3; 7 positions agree with TRBD1. The V gene end was trimmed by 6 bases and the J gene end by 5 bases; junction bases not matched to a gene: 13. CDR3 size: 16 residues. Per the germline V gene, CDR1 is SGHAT and CDR2 is FQNNGV. CDR3 DNA sequence: TGTGCCAGCAGAATCGGACTATCAGGGGGGAGAAACACCATATATTTT. This codes for CASRIGLSGGRNTIYF.

The chain's CDR3 is CASSPGRGSELFF. The CDR3 bases are TGTGCCAGCAGCCCCGGTAGGGGTTCGGAGCTGTTTTTT. The rearrangement links TRBV12-3 or TRBV12-4 to TRBJ2-2; TRBD1 is a possible D gene (5 bases). The CDR3 consists of 13 residues. Deletions cut 6 bases from V and 10 bases from J, with 15 bases between.

The rearrangement links TRBV3-1 (or the pseudogene TRBV3-2) to TRBJ2-7, with 8 bases lining up with TRBD2. V trimming: 0 bases; J trimming: 1 base; junction bases outside the gene matches: 5. This CDR3 is built from 16 residues. Looked up from germline, CDR1 is LGHDT and CDR2 is YNNKEL (reference sequence). Written as DNA, the CDR3 is TGTGCCAGCAGCCAAGATTCCCTAGCGGGTTCCTACGAGCAGTACTTC. Its protein is CASSQDSLAGSYEQYF.

The chain carries TRBV3-1 (or the pseudogene TRBV3-2) and TRBJ2-3; 10 nucleotides match TRBD2. Losses at the gene ends were 2 bases for V and 5 bases for J; bases not matched to a gene: 4. Per germline, CDR1 LGHDT and CDR2 YNNKEL (reference sequence). This CDR3 spans 15 amino acids. The CDR3 bases are TGTGCCAGCAGCCAAACTAGCGGGGTAGTAGATACGCAGTATTTT. It codes for CASSQTSGVVDTQYF.

The chain links TRBV12-3 or TRBV12-4 to TRBJ2-1, with D possibly being TRBD2 (6 bases). With 8 bases removed from V and 9 bases from J, the gap between germline ends came to 14 bases. The CDR3 has 12 residues. The DNA of the CDR3 is TGTGCCAGCGGGGGGAACACTGCTGAGCAGTTCTTC. Translated, it gives CASGGNTAEQFF.

This chain uses TRBV11-2 with TRBJ2-7; D ambiguous. CDR1 SGHAT and CDR2 FQNNGV come from the germline V gene. The CDR3 extends over 15 amino acids. V dropped 0 bases and J dropped 2 bases, with 11 bases sitting between them. The CDR3 sequence: CASSLEPGTTYEQYF. In DNA form, the CDR3 reads TGTGCCAGCAGCTTAGAGCCAGGTACGACCTACGAGCAGTACTTC.

This sequence joins TRBV27 and TRBJ1-2; 10 nucleotides agree with TRBD1. Germline loops: CDR1 MNHEY, CDR2 SMNVEV (reference sequence). The CDR3 runs to 16 residues. Trimming cost V 6 bases and J 2 bases; bases outside gene matches: 9. CDR3 loop: CASSPRTGGFNYGYTF. Written as DNA, the CDR3 is TGTGCCAGCAGCCCCCGGACAGGGGGATTCAACTATGGCTACACCTTC.

The chain has TRBV19 and TRBJ1-5, with D possibly matching TRBD1 (6 bases). V was shortened by 5 bases and J by 1 base, with 15 bases between the two germline ends. The germline V gene has CDR1 LNHDA and CDR2 SQIVND (reference sequence). The length of the CDR3 is 16 residues. DNA of the CDR3: TGTGCCAGTAGTGGGGGACAAAGGGTCAGCAATCAGCCCCAGCATTTT. Protein sequence: CASSGGQRVSNQPQHF. Variable domain in full (rest from reference TRBV19 and TRBJ1-5): DGGITQSPKYLFRKEGQNVTLSCEQNLNHDAMYWYRQDPGQGLRLIYYSQIVNDFQKGDIAEGYSVSREKKESFPLTVTSAQKNPTAFYLCASSGGQRVSNQPQHFGDGTRLSIL.

CDR3 sequence (DNA): TGTGCCAGTACATATGCCGGACAGGGCAATCAGCCCCAGCATTTT. Translated, it gives CASTYAGQGNQPQHF. The chain joins TRBV19 to TRBJ1-5, with TRBD1 identical over 7 bases. Germline lookup yields CDR1 LNHDA and CDR2 SQIVND (reference sequence). V shed 7 bases, J shed 2 bases, and the junction held 8 bases outside the gene matches. The CDR3 has 15 residues.

V is TRBV5-1 and J is TRBJ2-3; D may be TRBD1 (6 bases). V was pared by 0 bases and J by 0 bases, with 11 bases between. This CDR3 is 16 amino acids long. CDR1 and CDR2 from the germline V gene are SGHRS and YFSETQ. The CDR3 sequence: CASSLDGGLSTDTQYF. CDR3 in DNA: TGCGCCAGCAGCTTGGATGGGGGCCTTAGCACAGATACGCAGTATTTT.

The J gene is TRBJ2-5, the V gene TRBV7-6, with D uncertain. CDR1 and CDR2 from the germline V gene are SGHVS and FNYEAQ. V was shortened by 2 bases and J by 4 bases, with 5 bases between the two germline ends. The CDR3 spans 12 residues. CDR3 loop: CASSLFRETQYF. The CDR3 DNA follows: TGTGCCAGCAGCTTATTCAGAGAGACCCAGTACTTC.

V is TRBV29-1 and J is TRBJ1-1; 7 nucleotides match TRBD1. The CDR3 totals 14 residues. The germline CDR1 and CDR2 sequences are SQVTM and ANQGSEA. The J segment lost 4 bases and the V segment lost 3 bases, leaving 8 bases of the junction unmatched. CDR3 nucleotide sequence: TGCAGCGTTGATAAAACAGGGGTCGGCACTGAAGCTTTCTTT. Protein product: CSVDKTGVGTEAFF.

The chain links TRBV5-5 to TRBJ2-7; D is ambiguous. This CDR3 has 14 residues. Trimming took 0 bases from V and 3 from J, leaving 10 bases between them. The germline CDR1 and CDR2 sequences are SGHKS and YYEKEE (reference sequence). The CDR3 DNA is TGTGCCAGCAGCTTGGATCCCGGGTTCTACGAGCAGTACTTC. This sequence encodes CASSLDPGFYEQYF.

The chain joins TRBV19 to TRBJ2-5; no definite D call. Germline CDR1 LNHDA, CDR2 SQIVND (reference sequence). CDR3 size: 13 residues. Trimming cost V 5 bases and J 0 bases, with 7 bases left between them. In DNA form, the CDR3 reads TGTGCCAGTAGTCAGGCTAACCAAGAGACCCAGTACTTC. Residues: CASSQANQETQYF. Drawing the rest from reference TRBV19 and TRBJ2-5, the complete variable domain is DGGITQSPKYLFRKEGQNVTLSCEQNLNHDAMYWYRQDPGQGLRLIYYSQIVNDFQKGDIAEGYSVSREKKESFPLTVTSAQKNPTAFYLCASSQANQETQYFGPGTRLLVL.

In its sample, this clone was seen once. This sequence joins TRBV5-1 and TRBJ1-2; 9 bases map to TRBD1. CDR1 is SGHRS, CDR2 YFSETQ, per germline. V lost 4 bases and J lost 7; bases outside the gene matches: 5. The CDR3 extends over 13 amino acids. Here the CDR3 reads CASSTGQGPGYTF. In DNA, the CDR3 is TGCGCCAGCAGCACGGGACAGGGTCCTGGCTACACCTTC.

The chain is built from TRBV6-2 or TRBV6-3 and TRBJ2-7, with TRBD2 matching 12 bases. CDR1 is MNHEY, CDR2 SVGEGT, per germline. The length of the CDR3 is 15 residues. V trimming: 4 bases; J trimming: 2 bases; junction bases outside the gene matches: 3. CDR3 loop: CASSWLAGGPYEQYF. The CDR3 nucleotides are TGTGCCAGCAGTTGGCTAGCGGGGGGGCCCTACGAGCAGTACTTC.

The rearrangement joins TRBV3-1 (or the pseudogene TRBV3-2) to TRBJ1-6; 9 bases align to TRBD1. CDR1 LGHDT and CDR2 YNNKEL come from the germline V gene (reference sequence). This CDR3 has 17 residues. V gave up 4 bases and J gave up 10 bases; unmatched junction bases: 14. This CDR3 reads CASSPRYRGRGGSPLHF. DNA for the CDR3: TGTGCCAGCAGCCCGCGATACAGGGGGCGAGGGGGATCACCCCTCCACTTT.

The chain combines TRBV2 with TRBJ1-2; 7 nucleotides line up with TRBD1. Germline CDR1 SNHLY, CDR2 FYNNEI. This CDR3 is 14 amino acids long. The V gene end was trimmed by 7 bases and the J gene end by 7 bases; junction bases not matched to a gene: 12. The CDR3 loop reads CASTTTGQITGYTF. In DNA form, the CDR3 reads TGTGCCAGCACCACGACAGGGCAAATCACTGGCTACACCTTC.

Note on this clone: The sample carries other DNA sequences with the same CDR3. The V call is TRBV19, the J call TRBJ1-2; 9 bases align to TRBD1. This CDR3 contains 13 residues. J was trimmed by 6 bases and V by 3 bases; bases with no gene match: 2. Germline V CDR1 and CDR2: LNHDA, SQIVND (reference sequence). This chain's CDR3 is CASSMRTGDGYTF. CDR3 sequence (DNA): TGTGCCAGTAGTATGAGGACAGGGGATGGCTACACCTTC.

The rearrangement joins TRBV6-5 to TRBJ1-6; no reliable D call. Germline V gene lookup returns CDR1 MNHEY and CDR2 SVGAGI. Trimming stripped 0 bases from V and 9 bases from J, with 15 bases between. CDR3 length: 16 amino acids. The CDR3 sequence is CASSYSISYRLSPLHF. CDR3 sequence (DNA): TGTGCCAGCAGTTACTCGATAAGCTACCGACTTTCACCCCTCCACTTT.

This clone was found once. The V call is TRBV4-3, the J call TRBJ1-2, with a weak D call TRBD1 (6 bases). Between the trimmed V and J ends, which lost 0 bases and 4 bases, there was a span of 12 bases. CDR1 and CDR2 from the germline V gene are LGHNA and YSLEER. This CDR3 is 15 amino acids long. The CDR3 sequence: CASSQDGGRGYGYTF. CDR3 DNA sequence: TGCGCCAGCAGCCAAGATGGAGGCAGGGGCTATGGCTACACCTTC.

The chain combines TRBV4-2 with TRBJ2-3; no reliable D call. This CDR3 is 11 amino acids long. Germline values: CDR1 LGHNA, CDR2 YNFKEQ. Deletions cut 1 base from V and 6 bases from J, with 2 bases between. The CDR3 DNA sequence: TGTGCCAGCAGCCAAGCTGATACGCAGTATTTT. It translates to CASSQADTQYF.